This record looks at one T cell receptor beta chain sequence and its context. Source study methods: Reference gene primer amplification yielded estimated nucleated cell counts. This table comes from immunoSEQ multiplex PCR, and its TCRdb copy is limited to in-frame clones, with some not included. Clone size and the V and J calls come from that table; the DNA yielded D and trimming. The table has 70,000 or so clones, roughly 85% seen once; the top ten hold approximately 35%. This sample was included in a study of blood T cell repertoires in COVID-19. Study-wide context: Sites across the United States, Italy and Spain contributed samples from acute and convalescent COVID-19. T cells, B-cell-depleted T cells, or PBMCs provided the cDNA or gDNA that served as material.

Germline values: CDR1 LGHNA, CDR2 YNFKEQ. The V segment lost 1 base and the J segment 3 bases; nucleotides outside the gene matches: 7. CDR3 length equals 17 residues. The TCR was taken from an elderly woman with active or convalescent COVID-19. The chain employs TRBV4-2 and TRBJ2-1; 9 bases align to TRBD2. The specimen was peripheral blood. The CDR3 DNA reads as TGTGCCAGCAGCCAAGGCGGTGCTAGCGGGGTCTACAATGAGCAGTTCTTC. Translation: CASSQGGASGVYNEQFF.